The source of this T cell receptor beta chain is a study of shared clonotypes between healthy human individuals. Study results and caveats: On the whole, naive subsets had larger estimated richness than memory subsets had.

A remark on this clone: The antigen remains unidentified.

Here immunoSEQ multiplex PCR was the method, and the copy in TCRdb shows in-frame clones only, minus some. The sample lists about 95,000 clones, roughly two thirds occurring once. Trimming took 3 bases from V and 7 from J, leaving 14 bases between them. CDR3 length: 14 amino acids. Germline lookup yields CDR1 SGHRS and CDR2 YFSETQ. Healthy HIV-negative adults without recent acute infections or vaccinations served as donors. The clonotype originates from a man aged 30 to 39 in good health. Material: memory CD8+ T cells sorted from blood. Subset specified: CD45RO+ cells pooled with CCR7-negative TemRA cells. The rearrangement joins TRBV5-1 to TRBJ2-1, with TRBD2 as a possible D gene (6 bases). In DNA form, the CDR3 reads TGCGCCAGCAGCTGGGCGGGATCGGGAAATGAGCAGTTCTTC. Its protein product is CASSWAGSGNEQFF.